This T cell receptor (beta chain) was captured by sequencing in a study of post-analysis software for immune sequencing data. The V gene's germline CDR1 is SQVTM and CDR2 ANQGSEA. The length of the CDR3 is 13 residues. This clonotype was counted a single time. Its antigen remains unidentified. One end of the junction fails to match germline, which may point to a read error. General study findings and limits: Compared with controls, patients had more of about five TRBV segments, including TRBV5-6, TRBV5-1 and TRBV20-1.

Included in the TCR beta cDNA libraries were unique molecular identifiers. Starting from roughly 1.1 to 9.2 million T cells, the study yielded a few hundred thousand cDNA molecules. MiXCR, applied by TCRdb to the PCR reads, yields one record per CDR3 protein. In the table there are 750,000 to 950,000 distinct CDR3 sequences, approximately 44% of which are singletons. This receptor was identified in a girl under 18 with multiple sclerosis. Input material: blood. The rearrangement links TRBV29-1 to TRBJ2-7, with D unclear. CDR3 in DNA: TGCAGCGTTGAAGATATGGCCTCAAACGAGCGGTACTTC. It is translated as CSVEDMASNERYF.